What follows is one T cell receptor beta chain and its context. Just one base apart from a much larger clone, this may be a read error. Scientists amplified the TCR beta CDR3 regions from RNA transcripts. HTBI primers primed a first-round RT-PCR, and a second-round multiplex PCR followed. In TCRdb, the multiplex PCR reads were re-called with MiXCR into one record per CDR3 protein. Of some 520,000 distinct CDR3 sequences listed, around an eighth are singletons. The CDR3 sequence is 13 residues long. V dropped 3 bases and J dropped 2 bases, with 8 bases sitting between them. This entry belongs to a study of Graves' ophthalmopathy and Graves' hyperthyroidism. Those donors who had ophthalmopathy presented with moderate-to-severe activity, a CAS of ≥3, a NOSPECS of ≥4 and a duration under 3 months.

Sequenced input: blood. V is TRBV12-3 or TRBV12-4 and J is TRBJ2-7, with D unclear. The source is a woman in her 30s with Graves' ophthalmopathy. The CDR3 sequence is CASSFELTYEQYV. The CDR3 DNA is TGTGCCAGCAGTTTCGAACTAACCTACGAGCAGTACGTC.